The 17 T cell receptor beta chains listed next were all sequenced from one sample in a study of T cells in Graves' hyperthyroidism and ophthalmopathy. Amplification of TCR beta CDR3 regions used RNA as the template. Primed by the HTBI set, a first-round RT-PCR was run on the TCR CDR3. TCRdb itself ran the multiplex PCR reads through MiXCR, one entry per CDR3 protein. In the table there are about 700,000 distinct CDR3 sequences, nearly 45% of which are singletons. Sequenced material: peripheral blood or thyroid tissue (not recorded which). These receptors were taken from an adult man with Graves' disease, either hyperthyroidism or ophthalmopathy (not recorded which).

The CDR3 nucleotides read TGTGCCAGCAGCTTAAAGGTTCAGCTGGCCGGGACAGGGGACGAGACCCAGTACTTC. Translating gives CASSLKVQLAGTGDETQYF. V is TRBV7-9 and J is TRBJ2-5; TRBD1 matches at 10 bases. The CDR3 totals 19 residues. CDR1 is SEHNR and CDR2 is FQNEAQ in the germline V gene (reference sequence). Unmatched junction bases numbered 17, after V lost 2 bases and J lost 5 bases.

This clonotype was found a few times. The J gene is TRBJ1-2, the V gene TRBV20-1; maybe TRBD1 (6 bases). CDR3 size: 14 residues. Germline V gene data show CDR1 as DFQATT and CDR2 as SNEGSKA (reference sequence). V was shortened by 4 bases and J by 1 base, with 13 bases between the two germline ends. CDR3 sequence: CSATRDTRNYGYTF. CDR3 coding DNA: TGCAGTGCTACGCGGGACACACGTAACTATGGCTACACCTTC.

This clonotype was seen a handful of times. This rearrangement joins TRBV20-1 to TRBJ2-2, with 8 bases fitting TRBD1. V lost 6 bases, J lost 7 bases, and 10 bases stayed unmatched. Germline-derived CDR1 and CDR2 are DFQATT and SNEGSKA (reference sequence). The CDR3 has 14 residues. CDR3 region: CSAGWTGNFGELFF. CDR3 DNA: TGCAGTGCAGGATGGACAGGGAATTTCGGGGAGCTGTTTTTT.

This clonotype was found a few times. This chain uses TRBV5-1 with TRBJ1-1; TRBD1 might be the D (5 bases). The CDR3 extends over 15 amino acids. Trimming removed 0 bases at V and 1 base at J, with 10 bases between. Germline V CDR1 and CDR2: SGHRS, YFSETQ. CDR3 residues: CASSLAGRGNTEAFF. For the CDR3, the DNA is TGCGCCAGCAGCTTGGCCGGTAGGGGGAACACTGAAGCTTTCTTT.

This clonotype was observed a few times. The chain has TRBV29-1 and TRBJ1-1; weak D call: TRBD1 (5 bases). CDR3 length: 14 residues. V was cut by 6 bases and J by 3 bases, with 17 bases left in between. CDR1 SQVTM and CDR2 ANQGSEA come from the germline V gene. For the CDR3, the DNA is TGCAGCGTATTGGGACCCTATGGCTACACTGAAGCTTTCTTT. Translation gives CSVLGPYGYTEAFF.

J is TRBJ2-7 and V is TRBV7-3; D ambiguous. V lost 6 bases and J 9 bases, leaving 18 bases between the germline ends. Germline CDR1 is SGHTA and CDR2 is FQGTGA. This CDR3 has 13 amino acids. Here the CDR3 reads CASSFSGPTAQYF. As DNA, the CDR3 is TGTGCCAGCAGTTTCTCAGGACCTACGGCGCAGTACTTC.

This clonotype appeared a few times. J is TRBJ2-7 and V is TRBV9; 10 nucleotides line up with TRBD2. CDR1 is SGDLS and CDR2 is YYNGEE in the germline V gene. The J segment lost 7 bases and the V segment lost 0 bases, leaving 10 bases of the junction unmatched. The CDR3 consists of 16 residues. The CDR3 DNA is TGTGCCAGCAGCGTAGGGTTAGCGGGAGGACCCGGGGAGCAGTACTTC. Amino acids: CASSVGLAGGPGEQYF.

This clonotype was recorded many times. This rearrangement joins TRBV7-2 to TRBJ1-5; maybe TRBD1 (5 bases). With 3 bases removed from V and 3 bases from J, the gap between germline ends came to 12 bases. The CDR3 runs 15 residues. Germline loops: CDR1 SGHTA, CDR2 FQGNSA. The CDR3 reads CASSFSGGDNQPQHF. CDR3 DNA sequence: TGTGCCAGCAGCTTCTCCGGGGGTGACAATCAGCCCCAGCATTTT.

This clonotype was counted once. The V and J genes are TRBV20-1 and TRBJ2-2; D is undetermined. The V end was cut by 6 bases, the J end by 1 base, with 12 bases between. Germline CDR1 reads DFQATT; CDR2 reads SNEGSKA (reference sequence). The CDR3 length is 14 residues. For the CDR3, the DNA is TGCAGTGCGAATAGTGACATGAACACCGGGGAGCTGTTTTTT. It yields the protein CSANSDMNTGELFF.

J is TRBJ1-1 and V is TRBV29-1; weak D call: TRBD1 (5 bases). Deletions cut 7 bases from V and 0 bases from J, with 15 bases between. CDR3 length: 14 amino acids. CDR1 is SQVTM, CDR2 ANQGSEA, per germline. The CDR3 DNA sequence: TGCAGCGCTTACAGGCCACAAATGAACACTGAAGCTTTCTTT. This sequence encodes CSAYRPQMNTEAFF.

The CDR3 spells CASRTARSGNTIYF. In nucleotides, the CDR3 is TGTGCCAGCAGGACAGCTCGATCTGGAAACACCATATATTTT. The chain combines TRBV2 with TRBJ1-3, with a possible D match to TRBD1 (5 bases). Deletions cut 6 bases from V and 1 base from J, with 10 bases between. This CDR3 contains 14 residues. Germline V CDR1 and CDR2: SNHLY, FYNNEI.

The CDR3 loop reads CATSRDLGTNYGYTF. CDR3 coding DNA: TGTGCCACCAGCAGAGACCTCGGGACTAACTATGGCTACACCTTC. The rearrangement uses TRBV15 and TRBJ1-2; D gene ambiguous. CDR3 length equals 15 residues. V was pared by 0 bases and J by 0 bases, with 8 bases between. CDR1 LNHNV and CDR2 YYDKDF come from the germline V gene (reference sequence).

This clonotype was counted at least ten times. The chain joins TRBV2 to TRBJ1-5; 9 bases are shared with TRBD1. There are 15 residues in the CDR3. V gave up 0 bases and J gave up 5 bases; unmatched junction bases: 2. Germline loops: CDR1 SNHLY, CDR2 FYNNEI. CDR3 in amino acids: CASSEAGDRDQPQHF. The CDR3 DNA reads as TGTGCCAGCAGTGAAGCGGGGGACAGGGATCAGCCCCAGCATTTT.

CDR3 loop: CASSLPSGTGEKLFF. CDR3 nucleotides: TGTGCCAGTAGTCTCCCCTCCGGGACAGGTGAAAAACTGTTTTTT. V usage is TRBV19 and J usage is TRBJ1-4; the match to TRBD1 covers 8 bases. This CDR3 spans 15 amino acids. The ends lost 5 bases at V and 7 bases at J; junction bases unmatched: 9. From germline, CDR1 is LNHDA and CDR2 SQIVND (reference sequence).

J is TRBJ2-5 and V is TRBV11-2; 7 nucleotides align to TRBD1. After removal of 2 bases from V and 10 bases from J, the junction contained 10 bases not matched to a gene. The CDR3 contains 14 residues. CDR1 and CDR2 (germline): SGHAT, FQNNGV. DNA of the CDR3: TGTGCCAGCAGCTTACCAGAGTCGACAGGGCTCCAGTACTTC. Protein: CASSLPESTGLQYF.

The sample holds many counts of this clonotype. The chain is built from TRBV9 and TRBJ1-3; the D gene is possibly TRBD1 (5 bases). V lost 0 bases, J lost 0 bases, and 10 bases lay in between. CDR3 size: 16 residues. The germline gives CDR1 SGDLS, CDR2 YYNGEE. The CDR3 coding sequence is TGTGCCAGCAGCGTAGGGGGCAGAAACTCTGGAAACACCATATATTTT. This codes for CASSVGGRNSGNTIYF.

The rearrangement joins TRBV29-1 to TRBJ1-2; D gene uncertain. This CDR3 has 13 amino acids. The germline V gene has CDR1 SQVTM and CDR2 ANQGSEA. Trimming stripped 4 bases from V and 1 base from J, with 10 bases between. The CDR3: CSVAAGGNYGYTF. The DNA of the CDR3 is TGCAGCGTTGCGGCAGGTGGTAACTATGGCTACACCTTC.